The T cell receptor (beta chain) described here comes from a study of cytomegalovirus exposure and HLA in healthy donors. About the research overall: There were 70 million to 95 million unique TCRs (from HLA-typed donors) in an early data release. Study results and limitations: A later analysis linked a missense variant in DCLRE1C to the trimming of TCR beta V and J genes.

A remark on this clone: The antigen remains unidentified.

The PCR made use of 60 Vbeta and 13 Jbeta primers. Clones were sequenced by immunoSEQ multiplex PCR, and TCRdb holds only the in-frame ones, with some missing. The sample has around 160,000 clones, roughly 79% seen once; the top ten hold 6.5% to 8%. CDR1 PRHDT and CDR2 FYEKMQ come from the germline V gene (reference sequence). The CDR3 length is 21 residues. Germline trimming cut 0 bases from V and 0 bases from J; bases unmatched to any gene: 12. The chain employs TRBV13 and TRBJ2-6; TRBD2 matches at 9 bases. The sequencing sample was made of PBMCs. The receptor comes from a middle-aged woman in good health and CMV-seropositive. The CDR3 is CASSLGREFAGGYSGANVLTF. The CDR3 region has the DNA TGTGCCAGCAGCTTAGGCCGGGAATTTGCGGGGGGGTACTCTGGGGCCAACGTCCTGACTTTC.